Listed below are T cell receptor beta chains from one sample, sequenced in a study of cytomegalovirus exposure and HLA in healthy donors. Here immunoSEQ multiplex PCR was the method, and the copy in TCRdb shows in-frame clones only, minus some. Its listing shows approximately 50,000 clones. Sequencing input: PBMCs. These receptors were taken from a man aged 18 to 30 in good health and CMV-seropositive. Both conserved end residues are part of each CDR3. Each record gives: J gene, V gene, D gene, CDR3 protein. D genes are given only for firm matches.

TRBJ2-7 TRBV9 TRBD2 CASSATSGNSYEQYF
TRBJ2-7 TRBV6-4 TRBD2 CARSGREGRNTKIPTVEQYF
TRBJ2-5 TRBV7-9 . CASSLEWSRETQYF
TRBJ2-2 TRBV6-4 . CASSEQDTGELFF
TRBJ2-2 TRBV12-2 . CASRIHHGNTGELFF
TRBJ2-3 TRBV4-2 . CASSQLLGTDTQYF
TRBJ2-7 TRBV5-1 TRBD2 CASSQGAGVGYEQYF
TRBJ2-5 TRBV27 . CASSLGGGAGQETQYF
TRBJ2-7 TRBV27 . CASSLLREPHEQYF
TRBJ2-7 TRBV6-1 . CASSGFSGTSYEQYF
TRBJ2-1 TRBV4-2 . CASSQDWANEQFF
TRBJ1-2 TRBV5-1 TRBD1 CASSLRGQGAIYGYTF
TRBJ2-1 TRBV18 . CASSPPLVASSYNEQFF
TRBJ1-2 TRBV5-6 TRBD1 CASSFGTENYGYTF
TRBJ2-2 TRBV11-3 . CASSLVGGELFF
TRBJ2-5 TRBV7-9 TRBD2 CASSRLAGDRETQYF
TRBJ1-2 TRBV9 . CASSPGGEQGHRTF
TRBJ1-6 TRBV4-1 . CASSQDRARDSPLHF
TRBJ2-7 TRBV9 TRBD2 CASSPGLAEAYEQYF
TRBJ2-1 TRBV9 . CASSVGSGDTGNEQFF
TRBJ2-7 TRBV6-1 TRBD2 CASSSGGDYEQYF
TRBJ2-4 TRBV2 TRBD2 CASRGGKAKNIQYF
TRBJ2-7 TRBV7-9 TRBD1 CASSPGQGYEQYF
TRBJ2-6 TRBV11-3 . CASSPSLGALSGANVLTF
TRBJ2-2 TRBV7-2 TRBD1 CASSLSGQGIAGELFF
TRBJ2-5 TRBV11-3 . CASSYDRFPETQYF
TRBJ1-1 TRBV27 . CASRAGPTEAFF
TRBJ2-3 TRBV11-2 TRBD2 CASSLEAGGFSDTQYF
TRBJ1-3 TRBV2 . CASSERLAWGGSSGNTIYF
TRBJ1-2 TRBV15 . CATSRDYESPYGYTF
TRBJ2-1 TRBV2 TRBD1 CASRTGQGAFDEQFF
TRBJ2-7 TRBV30 . CAWSDSFYEQYF
TRBJ2-3 TRBV5-1 TRBD1 CASSPGQGDTDTQYF
TRBJ2-7 TRBV6-5 . CASTRGDGEQYF
TRBJ1-3 TRBV28 TRBD1 CASSFRTGGISGNTIYF
TRBJ2-2 TRBV5-1 . CASSLDIFTGELFF
TRBJ2-6 TRBV4-2 . CASSQGGPSSGANVLTF
TRBJ2-7 TRBV15 TRBD2 CATSRSLADYEQYF
TRBJ2-7 TRBV6-6 TRBD2 CASSYAGGPSYEQYF
TRBJ1-5 TRBV19 . CASSIRRGDNQPQHF
TRBJ2-5 TRBV6-1 TRBD2 CASSGVAGTQETQYF
. TRBV5-1 TRBD2 CASSLAGQARTGTTLYEQYF
TRBJ2-7 TRBV2 . CAGKKELYEQYF
TRBJ2-3 TRBV6-6 TRBD1 CASSTTGLDTQYF
TRBJ2-1 TRBV10-2 TRBD2 CASSEPYLAEKNEQFF
TRBJ2-7 TRBV2 . CASSGRYEQYF
TRBJ2-5 TRBV6-1 . CASSGWGVRETQYF
TRBJ2-1 TRBV19 TRBD1 CASSTGGYNEQFF
TRBJ2-7 TRBV5-4 TRBD1 CASSARTGTLNEQYF
TRBJ2-7 TRBV18 TRBD2 CASSSGEGGYEQYF
TRBJ2-4 TRBV19 . CASSIDEVGVAKNIQYF
TRBJ1-1 TRBV30 . CAWSVSRGTEAFF
. TRBV19 TRBD1 CASRTGTEYEQYF